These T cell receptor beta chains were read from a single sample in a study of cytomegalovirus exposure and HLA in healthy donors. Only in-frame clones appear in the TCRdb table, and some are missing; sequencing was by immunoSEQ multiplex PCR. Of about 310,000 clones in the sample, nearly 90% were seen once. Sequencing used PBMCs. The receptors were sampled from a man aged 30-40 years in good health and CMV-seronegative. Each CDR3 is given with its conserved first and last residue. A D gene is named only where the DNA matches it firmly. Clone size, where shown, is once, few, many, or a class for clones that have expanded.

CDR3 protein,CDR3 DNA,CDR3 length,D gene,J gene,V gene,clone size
CAWKGGGIGYTF,TGTGCCTGGAAAGGAGGGGGCATAGGCTACACCTTC,12,TRBD1,TRBJ1-2,TRBV30,.
CASSEGQADQPQHF,TGTGCCAGTAGTGAGGGACAGGCAGATCAGCCCCAGCATTTT,14,TRBD1,TRBJ1-5,TRBV19,.
CASSSGLLYNEQFF,TGTGCCAGCAGCTCGGGACTTCTGTACAATGAGCAGTTCTTC,14,.,TRBJ2-1,TRBV7-9,.
CASAMTALSNQPQHF,TGTGCCAGCGCAATGACAGCCTTATCTAATCAGCCCCAGCATTTT,15,.,TRBJ1-5,TRBV6-5,.
CASSPPERTTGIGSPLHF,TGTGCCAGCTCACCACCTGAGAGAACGACAGGAATTGGATCACCCCTCCACTTT,18,.,TRBJ1-6,TRBV18,.
CASVQGYEAFF,TGTGCCAGCGTCCAGGGTTATGAAGCTTTCTTT,11,.,TRBJ1-1,TRBV27,.
CASSPDSSGANVLTF,TGCGCCAGCAGCCCCGACTCCTCTGGGGCCAACGTCCTGACTTTC,15,.,TRBJ2-6,TRBV5-1,.
CASSIGTGAYEQYF,TGTGCCAGTAGTATAGGGACAGGGGCTTACGAGCAGTACTTC,14,TRBD1,TRBJ2-7,TRBV19,.
CASSIRERTGNEKLFF,TGTGCCAGTAGTATACGAGAGAGGACAGGGAATGAAAAACTGTTTTTT,16,TRBD1,TRBJ1-4,TRBV19,.
CASSQERPPPYEQYF,TGCGCCAGCAGCCAAGAGAGGCCCCCACCTTACGAGCAGTACTTC,15,.,TRBJ2-7,TRBV4-1,.
CASSPGLGEQYF,TGTGCCAGCTCACCTGGACTCGGCGAGCAGTACTTC,12,.,TRBJ2-7,TRBV18,.
CASSFGTGKLDTEAFF,TGTGCCAGCAGCTTTGGGACAGGGAAACTGGACACTGAAGCTTTCTTT,16,TRBD1,TRBJ1-1,TRBV5-6,.
CSVAGQMNTEAFF,TGCAGCGTTGCAGGGCAAATGAACACTGAAGCTTTCTTT,13,.,TRBJ1-1,TRBV29-1,few
CASSVHRGAETQYF,TGTGCCAGCAGCGTCCACAGGGGTGCAGAGACCCAGTACTTC,14,TRBD1,TRBJ2-5,TRBV9,.
CATSRNRGPSRGNTIYF,TGTGCCACCAGCAGGAACAGGGGACCCTCGAGAGGAAACACCATATATTTT,17,TRBD1,TRBJ1-3,TRBV15,.
CASSPGISYEQYF,TGTGCCAGCAGTCCAGGGATATCGTACGAGCAGTACTTC,13,.,TRBJ2-7,TRBV13,few
CASSLDLMGLVTGDTQYF,TGTGCCAGCAGCTTAGATTTGATGGGACTAGTAACCGGAGATACGCAGTATTTT,18,TRBD2,TRBJ2-3,TRBV11-2,.
CASSWGSTYEQYF,TGTGCCAGCAGCTGGGGCTCAACCTACGAGCAGTACTTC,13,.,TRBJ2-7,TRBV27,.
CASSRTSGGHYEQYF,TGTGCCAGCAGCCGTACTAGCGGGGGGCACTACGAGCAGTACTTC,15,TRBD2,TRBJ2-7,TRBV11-2,.
CASSYFRVSGELFF,TGTGCCAGCAGTTACTTTCGGGTGAGCGGGGAGCTGTTTTTT,14,.,TRBJ2-2,TRBV6-5,.
CASSYRTGVETQYF,TGTGCCAGCAGTTACAGGACAGGGGTGGAGACCCAGTACTTC,14,TRBD1,TRBJ2-5,TRBV6-5,.
CASSPAEGLLIGGANVLTF,TGCGCCAGCAGCCCAGCAGAGGGCCTCTTAATAGGGGGGGCCAACGTCCTGACTTTC,19,.,TRBJ2-6,TRBV5-1,.
CASSLVRSSYEQYF,TGTGCCAGCAGTTTAGTTAGATCCTCCTACGAGCAGTACTTC,14,.,TRBJ2-7,TRBV27,.
CASSFQGQETQYF,TGTGCCAGCAGCTTCCAGGGTCAAGAGACCCAGTACTTC,13,.,TRBJ2-5,TRBV7-9,few
CASTSTAPGQQYF,TGTGCCAGCACTAGCACAGCCCCTGGGCAGCAGTACTTC,13,.,TRBJ2-7,TRBV27,.
CASSYSGQGDSPLHF,TGTGCCAGCAGTTACTCCGGACAGGGGGATTCACCCCTCCACTTT,15,TRBD1,TRBJ1-6,TRBV6-6,few
CASSADPGGYSPLHF,TGTGCCAGCAGTGCTGACCCAGGAGGTTATTCACCCCTCCACTTT,15,.,TRBJ1-6,TRBV6-1,.
CASSEEDRRREPQHF,TGTGCCAGCAGTGAGGAGGACAGACGTCGAGAGCCCCAGCATTTT,15,.,TRBJ1-5,TRBV6-1,.
CASSLERSSGNTIYF,TGTGCCAGCAGCCTGGAACGGAGCTCTGGAAACACCATATATTTT,15,.,TRBJ1-3,TRBV7-2,.
CATGWQGGQPQHF,TGTGCCACCGGGTGGCAGGGAGGACAGCCCCAGCATTTT,13,.,TRBJ1-5,TRBV19,.
CASSSYGAASGELFF,TGTGCCAGCAGTTCTTATGGGGCGGCTAGTGGGGAGCTGTTTTTT,15,.,TRBJ2-2,TRBV5-8,.
CASRLAGGLNTGELFF,TGCGCCAGCAGACTAGCGGGGGGACTCAACACCGGGGAGCTGTTTTTT,16,TRBD2,TRBJ2-2,TRBV10-2,.
CASSYSWDRGYEQYF,TGTGCCAGCAGTTACTCCTGGGACAGGGGTTACGAGCAGTACTTC,15,TRBD1,TRBJ2-7,TRBV6-5,.
CASSPDRARYEELFF,TGTGCCAGCAGCCCGGACAGGGCAAGATATGAGGAGCTGTTTTTT,15,TRBD1,TRBJ2-2,TRBV7-2,.
CASSPGTSGGSETQYF,TGTGCCAGTAGTCCCGGGACTAGCGGGGGGTCGGAGACCCAGTACTTC,16,TRBD2,TRBJ2-5,TRBV19,.
CASSLLLDTQYF,TGCGCCAGCAGCCTTCTATTGGATACGCAGTATTTT,12,.,TRBJ2-3,TRBV10-2,.
CASGDRGSGANVLTF,TGCGCCAGCGGGGACAGGGGGAGCGGGGCCAACGTCCTGACTTTC,15,TRBD1,TRBJ2-6,TRBV5-1,.
CASSTGWGNTGELFF,TGTGCCAGCAGCACCGGATGGGGCAACACCGGGGAGCTGTTTTTT,15,.,TRBJ2-2,TRBV5-6,.
CASSSPGQVYEQYF,TGTGCCAGCAGTTCACCGGGACAGGTCTACGAGCAGTACTTC,14,TRBD1,TRBJ2-7,TRBV27,.
CASSLEASYGYTF,TGCGCCAGCAGCTTGGAAGCAAGCTATGGCTACACCTTC,13,.,TRBJ1-2,TRBV5-1,.
CASSIGQRATNEKLFF,TGTGCCAGCAGTATTGGACAGCGAGCAACTAATGAAAAACTGTTTTTT,16,.,TRBJ1-4,TRBV2,.
CASSDLLAGVSTDTQYF,TGTGCCAGCAGTGATCTCTTAGCGGGGGTGTCCACAGATACGCAGTATTTT,17,TRBD2,TRBJ2-3,TRBV6-1,.
CASSQDTWDRDPGDYGYTF,TGCGCCAGCAGCCAAGATACGTGGGACAGGGATCCTGGGGACTATGGCTACACCTTC,19,TRBD1,TRBJ1-2,TRBV4-3,.
CASSSGTGVEQYF,TGTGCCAGCAGTTCCGGGACAGGGGTCGAGCAGTACTTC,13,TRBD1,TRBJ2-7,TRBV7-2,.
CASSLTDRGKGGELFF,TGTGCCAGCAGTCTTACGGACAGGGGGAAGGGCGGGGAGCTGTTTTTT,16,TRBD1,TRBJ2-2,TRBV6-6,.
CASSAQGRDSIQYF,TGTGCCAGCAGCGCGCAGGGCAGGGACAGCATTCAGTACTTC,14,TRBD1,TRBJ2-4,TRBV7-2,.
CASSQGIQGWDNEQFF,TGCGCCAGCAGCCAGGGGATACAGGGGTGGGACAATGAGCAGTTCTTC,16,TRBD1,TRBJ2-1,TRBV4-3,.
CASSSTGPNTEAFF,TGTGCCAGCAGTTCCACAGGACCGAACACTGAAGCTTTCTTT,14,.,TRBJ1-1,TRBV6-4,few
CASSLGVTPTGDYGYTF,TGCGCCAGCAGCTTGGGCGTTACTCCGACAGGGGACTATGGCTACACCTTC,17,TRBD1,TRBJ1-2,TRBV5-1,.
CASSTLAGGYNEQFF,TGTGCCAGCAGCACACTAGCGGGGGGGTACAATGAGCAGTTCTTC,15,TRBD2,TRBJ2-1,TRBV9,.
CASSLHRTGGEEKLFF,TGTGCCAGCTCACTACACAGGACAGGGGGTGAGGAAAAACTGTTTTTT,16,TRBD1,TRBJ1-4,TRBV18,.
CASSLLPGTSGNTGELFF,TGTGCCAGCAGCCTCTTGCCCGGGACTAGCGGAAACACCGGGGAGCTGTTTTTT,18,TRBD2,TRBJ2-2,TRBV4-2,.
CASTRRQGENYGYTF,TGTGCCAGCACCCGACGACAGGGAGAAAACTATGGCTACACCTTC,15,TRBD1,TRBJ1-2,TRBV7-2,.